What follows are 13 T cell receptor beta chains derived from one specimen sequenced in a study of T cell responses to AZD1222 COVID-19 vaccine. Sequencing was performed with immunoSEQ multiplex PCR; in TCRdb, only in-frame clones are kept and a portion is missing. The sample carries around 160,000 clones, almost 90% recorded once. The input for sequencing was peripheral blood, taken on day 0 of AZD1222 vaccination. These receptor sequences come from an adult in good health.

The chain links TRBV28 to TRBJ1-4, with D possibly being TRBD1 (6 bases). Looked up from germline, CDR1 is MDHEN and CDR2 is SYDVKM. Deletions cut 3 bases from V and 5 bases from J, with 22 bases between. This CDR3 is built from 18 residues. The CDR3: CASSFGGARLGENEKLFF. The CDR3 coding sequence is TGTGCCAGCAGTTTTGGGGGGGCGCGTCTGGGAGAGAATGAAAAACTGTTTTTT.

In DNA, the CDR3 is TGTGCCAGCAGACCCTTGACAGGGACAGAGACCCAGTACTTC. Its protein product is CASRPLTGTETQYF. The chain joins TRBV28 to TRBJ2-5; 7 positions match TRBD1. V lost 6 bases and J lost 4; bases outside the gene matches: 8. The CDR3 covers 14 residues. Germline-derived CDR1 and CDR2 are MDHEN and SYDVKM.

DNA of the CDR3: TGTGCCAGCAGCCGACAGGGAGACTACGAGCAGTACTTC. Translated, it gives CASSRQGDYEQYF. The genes are TRBV6-5 and TRBJ2-7; 7 bases match TRBD1. J was trimmed by 3 bases and V by 6 bases; bases with no gene match: 5. CDR1 is MNHEY and CDR2 is SVGAGI in the germline V gene. The CDR3 extends over 13 amino acids.

In DNA, the CDR3 is TGTGCCAGCAGTTACCCGGGACAGGGAGCAAATCAGCCCCAGCATTTT. Translation: CASSYPGQGANQPQHF. The chain joins TRBV6-2 or TRBV6-3 to TRBJ1-5; 9 positions agree with TRBD1. Germline assignment: CDR1 MNHEY and CDR2 SVGEGT. CDR3 size: 16 residues. The V segment lost 2 bases and the J segment 4 bases; nucleotides outside the gene matches: 6.

The CDR3, as DNA: TGTGCCAGCAGTCTTTTCGGGGAGTTGAGTGAAAAACTGTTTTTT. As protein: CASSLFGELSEKLFF. The rearrangement joins TRBV28 to TRBJ1-4; D call uncertain. This CDR3 comprises 15 residues. With 5 bases removed from V and 7 bases from J, the gap between germline ends came to 17 bases. CDR1 MDHEN and CDR2 SYDVKM come from the germline V gene.

This chain connects TRBV24-1 to TRBJ1-1, with 9 bases aligning to TRBD1. This CDR3 is 14 amino acids long. V gave up 4 bases and J gave up 4 bases; unmatched junction bases: 3. Germline V gives CDR1 KGHDR, CDR2 SFDVKD. DNA for the CDR3: TGTGCCACCAGTGAAACAGGGGGCATCACTGAAGCTTTCTTT. Translated: CATSETGGITEAFF.

V usage is TRBV4-3 and J usage is TRBJ2-3; D is possibly TRBD1 (6 bases). Germline CDR1 and CDR2: LGHNA and YSLEER. V was cut by 1 base and J by 6 bases, with 20 bases left in between. This CDR3 contains 17 residues. In DNA form, the CDR3 reads TGCGCCAGCAGCCAAGGGATTTTGACAGGTCTACCGGATACGCAGTATTTT. It encodes CASSQGILTGLPDTQYF.

The chain recombines TRBV4-2 with TRBJ1-4; 7 bases fit TRBD1. The V gene end was trimmed by 5 bases and the J gene end by 0 bases; junction bases not matched to a gene: 9. Germline V gene data show CDR1 as LGHNA and CDR2 as YNFKEQ. The CDR3 consists of 17 residues. The CDR3 protein is CASSIRRDSATNEKLFF. CDR3 in DNA: TGTGCCAGCAGCATCCGCCGGGACAGCGCAACTAATGAAAAACTGTTTTTT.

The rearrangement joins TRBV6-1 to TRBJ2-1, with D perhaps matching TRBD2 (6 bases). Germline CDR1 and CDR2: MNHNS and SASEGT. This CDR3 has 14 residues. Trimming removed 3 bases from V and 4 bases from J, with 10 bases in between. The CDR3 loop is CASSEGLTYNEQFF. The DNA of the CDR3 is TGTGCCAGCAGTGAGGGACTTACGTACAATGAGCAGTTCTTC.

The chain couples TRBV28 to TRBJ1-2; TRBD1 is a possible D gene (5 bases). The germline V gene has CDR1 MDHEN and CDR2 SYDVKM. This CDR3 contains 15 residues. Trimming removed 8 bases from V and 6 bases from J, with 22 bases in between. The CDR3 loop is CASYPLGEGRDGYTF. The CDR3 DNA is TGTGCCAGCTACCCGTTGGGGGAGGGGCGTGATGGCTACACCTTC.

The table lists this clone with a few counts. The gene calls are TRBV27 and TRBJ2-2; the D gene is possibly TRBD1 (6 bases). Germline V gene data show CDR1 as MNHEY and CDR2 as SMNVEV (reference sequence). The CDR3 has 17 amino acids. V lost 0 bases and J lost 4, with 15 bases in between. The CDR3 region has the DNA TGTGCCAGCAGTTTATCGGGGGCAGGGTTGAGCACCGGGGAGCTGTTTTTT. Its translation is CASSLSGAGLSTGELFF.

J is TRBJ1-6 and V is TRBV6-5; possible D gene TRBD1, 5 bases. CDR1 and CDR2 from the germline V gene are MNHEY and SVGAGI. The CDR3 runs to 15 residues. The V gene lost 7 bases and the J gene lost 4 bases, with 14 bases spanning the gap. CDR3 in DNA: TGTGCCAGCAATAAAGGAGGGGTTTATAATTCACCCCTCCACTTT. Protein product: CASNKGGVYNSPLHF.

The chain joins TRBV28 to TRBJ1-5; D perhaps matches TRBD1 (5 bases). This CDR3 comprises 17 residues. Looked up from germline, CDR1 is MDHEN and CDR2 is SYDVKM. The V end was cut by 6 bases, the J end by 6 bases, with 24 bases between. The CDR3 loop is CASSPPGTKKSSQPQHF. The CDR3 DNA reads as TGTGCCAGCAGCCCCCCCGGGACCAAAAAAAGCTCTCAGCCCCAGCATTTT.